In this sample, the clone carrying this T cell receptor (beta chain) turned up many times. Individual cDNA molecules received unique molecular identifiers during library preparation. A single record per CDR3 protein comes from TCRdb applying MiXCR to the 5' RACE reads. Of tens of thousands of distinct CDR3 sequences in the sample, under 15% were seen once. The data are from a study of early T cells in non-severe SARS-CoV-2 infection. This CDR3 is built from 16 residues. In germline, CDR1 is SGDLS, CDR2 YYNGEE. Trimming cost V 3 bases and J 4 bases, with 19 bases left between them. V and J are TRBV9 and TRBJ1-1; tentatively, D is TRBD1 (6 bases). The sequence was collected from an adult who was a healthcare worker with PCR-confirmed SARS-CoV-2 infection or an uninfected control (not recorded which). Sequenced material: whole blood. CDR3 nucleotide sequence: TGTGCCAGCAGCGGTTCGTCCGAGACAGGTTCCACTGAAGCTTTCTTT. Translated, it gives CASSGSSETGSTEAFF. Drawing the rest from reference TRBV9 and TRBJ1-1, the complete variable domain is DSGVTQTPKHLITATGQRVTLRCSPRSGDLSVYWYQQSLDQGLQFLIQYYNGEERAKGNILERFSAQQFPDLHSELNLSSLELGDSALYFCASSGSSETGSTEAFFGQGTRLTVV.